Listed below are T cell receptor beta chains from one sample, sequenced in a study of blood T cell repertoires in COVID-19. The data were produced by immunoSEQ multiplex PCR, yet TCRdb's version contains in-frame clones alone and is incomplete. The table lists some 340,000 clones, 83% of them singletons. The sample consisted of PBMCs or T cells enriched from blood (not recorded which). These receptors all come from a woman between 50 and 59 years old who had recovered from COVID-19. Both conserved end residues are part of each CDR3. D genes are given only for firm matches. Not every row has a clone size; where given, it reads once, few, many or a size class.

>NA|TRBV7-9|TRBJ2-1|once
CASSLVGRGPSYNEQFF
TGTGCCAGCAGCTTAGTCGGGCGGGGGCCCTCCTACAATGAGCAGTTCTTC
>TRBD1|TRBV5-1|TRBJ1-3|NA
CASSIEGQDGNTIYF
TGCGCCAGCAGCATCGAGGGACAGGATGGAAACACCATATATTTT
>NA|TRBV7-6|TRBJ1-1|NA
CASTSTRDTEAFF
TGTGCCAGCACCTCTACTCGGGACACTGAAGCTTTCTTT
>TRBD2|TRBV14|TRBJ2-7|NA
CASSQSSGLAYEQYF
TGTGCCAGCAGCCAATCGTCGGGACTAGCCTACGAGCAGTACTTC
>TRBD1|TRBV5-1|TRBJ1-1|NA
CASSTQGAGRTEAFF
TGCGCCAGCAGCACACAGGGGGCTGGTAGGACTGAAGCTTTCTTT
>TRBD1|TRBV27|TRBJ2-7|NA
CASSPTGGAYEQYF
TGTGCCAGCAGTCCAACAGGGGGCGCATACGAGCAGTACTTC
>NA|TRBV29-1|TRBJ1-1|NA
CSGRRTAYTEAFF
TGCAGCGGACGAAGGACAGCCTACACTGAAGCTTTCTTT
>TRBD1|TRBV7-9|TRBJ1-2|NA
CASSSLRTGGGYTF
TGTGCCAGCAGCTCGTTAAGGACAGGGGGAGGCTACACCTTC
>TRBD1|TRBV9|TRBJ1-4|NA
CASSGPGTGQEKLFF
TGTGCCAGCAGCGGCCCCGGGACAGGGCAGGAAAAACTGTTTTTT
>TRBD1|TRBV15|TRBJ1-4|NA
CATSQGAGEKLFF
TGTGCCACCTCACAGGGGGCGGGAGAAAAACTGTTTTTT
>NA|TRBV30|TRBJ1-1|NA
CAWSWGPGTEAFF
TGTGCCTGGAGTTGGGGGCCTGGCACTGAAGCTTTCTTT
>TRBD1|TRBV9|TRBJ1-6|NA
CASSAQGAQNSPLHF
TGTGCCAGCAGCGCCCAGGGGGCGCAAAATTCACCCCTCCACTTT
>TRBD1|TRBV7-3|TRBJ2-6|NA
CASSFDRVSGANVLTF
TGTGCCAGCAGCTTCGACAGGGTTTCTGGGGCCAACGTCCTGACTTTC
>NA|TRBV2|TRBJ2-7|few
CASSGPSYEQYF
TGTGCCAGCAGTGGGCCATCCTACGAGCAGTACTTC
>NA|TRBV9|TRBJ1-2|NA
CASSEAGTTFDYTF
TGTGCCAGCAGCGAGGCCGGGACAACGTTCGACTACACCTTC
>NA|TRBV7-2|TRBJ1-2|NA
CASSLGQLPNYGYTF
TGTGCCAGCAGCTTAGGACAGCTACCTAACTATGGCTACACCTTC
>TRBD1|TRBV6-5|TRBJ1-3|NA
CASRRQGVSGNTIYF
TGTGCCAGCAGAAGACAGGGCGTCTCTGGAAACACCATATATTTT
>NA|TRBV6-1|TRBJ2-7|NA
CASSELQDPYEQYF
TGTGCCAGCAGTGAATTACAGGACCCCTACGAGCAGTACTTC
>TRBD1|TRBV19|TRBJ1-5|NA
CASSPGDRGANQPQHF
TGTGCCAGTAGTCCCGGGGACAGGGGAGCAAATCAGCCCCAGCATTTT
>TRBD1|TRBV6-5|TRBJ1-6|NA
CASSYSDRAPHF
TGTGCCAGCAGTTACTCAGACAGGGCTCCCCACTTT
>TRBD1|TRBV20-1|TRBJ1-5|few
CSASTRRLDRVSNQPQHF
TGCAGTGCTAGTACCAGGCGTCTCGACAGGGTAAGCAATCAGCCCCAGCATTTT
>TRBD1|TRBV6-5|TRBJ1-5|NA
CASRDRELGPQHF
TGTGCCAGCAGGGACAGGGAGCTGGGGCCCCAGCATTTT
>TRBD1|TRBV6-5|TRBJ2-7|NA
CASRRTGNYEQYF
TGTGCCAGCAGGCGGACAGGGAACTACGAGCAGTACTTC
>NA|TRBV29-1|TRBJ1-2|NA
CSVEESAGYGYTF
TGCAGCGTTGAAGAGTCGGCAGGCTATGGCTACACCTTC
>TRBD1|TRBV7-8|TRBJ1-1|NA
CASISGTGAWMNTEAFF
TGTGCCAGCATCTCCGGGACAGGGGCCTGGATGAACACTGAAGCTTTCTTT